The present entry profiles one T cell receptor beta chain with its context. These data are taken from a study of spatial heterogeneity in lung cancer. Carried by each TCR cDNA molecule was a unique molecular identifier. TCRdb itself ran the 5' RACE reads through MiXCR, one entry per CDR3 protein. Counted here are more than 50,000 distinct CDR3 sequences, less than 9% occurring once; the ten biggest clones make up roughly 2.7%. V was trimmed by 1 base and J by 3 bases, leaving 9 bases between them. The germline gives CDR1 SEHNR, CDR2 FQNEAQ (reference sequence). There are 15 residues in the CDR3. Time point meaning: sample taken at primary tumor resection. Whole RNA from tumor, nontumor lung or frozen PBMC was sequenced unsorted.

The source of this sequence is a female donor with early-stage non-small cell lung cancer. The chain has TRBV7-9 and TRBJ1-4; a weak D match, TRBD1 (5 bases). The sequencing here drew on PBMCs, taken at surgery. For the CDR3, the DNA is TGTGCCAGCAGCTTAGAGGGGCGATCTAATGAAAAACTGTTTTTT. This translates into CASSLEGRSNEKLFF.